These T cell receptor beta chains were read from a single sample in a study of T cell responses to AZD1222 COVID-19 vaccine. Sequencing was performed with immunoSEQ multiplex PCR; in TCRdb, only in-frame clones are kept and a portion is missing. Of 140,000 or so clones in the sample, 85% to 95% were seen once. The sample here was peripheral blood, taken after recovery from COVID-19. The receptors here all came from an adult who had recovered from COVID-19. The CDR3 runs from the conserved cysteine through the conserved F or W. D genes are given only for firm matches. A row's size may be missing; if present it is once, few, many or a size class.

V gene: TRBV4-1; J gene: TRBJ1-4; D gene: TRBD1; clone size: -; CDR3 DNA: TGCGCCAGCAGCCAAGAATGGACAGGGGGACTAACTAATGAAAAACTGTTTTTT; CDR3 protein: CASSQEWTGGLTNEKLFF
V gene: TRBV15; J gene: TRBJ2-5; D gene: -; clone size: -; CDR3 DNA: TGTGCCACCAGCAGAGCTGGGGGGTGGGAGACCCAGTACTTC; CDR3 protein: CATSRAGGWETQYF
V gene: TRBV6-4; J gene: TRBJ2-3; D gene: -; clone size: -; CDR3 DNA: TGTGCCAGCAGTGACCGCCTGGGAGATACGCAGTATTTT; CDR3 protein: CASSDRLGDTQYF
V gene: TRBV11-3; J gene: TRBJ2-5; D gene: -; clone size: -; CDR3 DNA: TGTGCCAGCAGCTTAATGTCAGGGGAGACCCAGTACTTC; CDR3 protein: CASSLMSGETQYF
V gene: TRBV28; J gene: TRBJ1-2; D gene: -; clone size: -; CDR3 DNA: TGTGCCAGCAGCACAGGCTATGGCTACACCTTC; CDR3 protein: CASSTGYGYTF
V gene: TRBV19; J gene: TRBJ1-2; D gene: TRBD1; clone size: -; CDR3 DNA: TGTGCCAGTAGTACCGGGACAGGGGGTGATTATGGCTACACCTTC; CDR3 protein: CASSTGTGGDYGYTF
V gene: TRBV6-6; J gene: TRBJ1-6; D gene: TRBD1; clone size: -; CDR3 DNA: TGTGCCAACACAGGGGGAGGCTATAATTCACCCCTCCACTTT; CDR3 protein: CANTGGGYNSPLHF
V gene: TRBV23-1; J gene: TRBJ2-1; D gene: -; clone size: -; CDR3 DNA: TGCGCCAGCAGTCCCTCCCAGGATCAAGGCAATGAGCAGTTCTTC; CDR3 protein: CASSPSQDQGNEQFF
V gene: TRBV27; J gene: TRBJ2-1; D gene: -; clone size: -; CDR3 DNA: TGTGCCAGCAGTTTATACTTCCCCGTCAATGAGCAGTTCTTC; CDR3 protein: CASSLYFPVNEQFF
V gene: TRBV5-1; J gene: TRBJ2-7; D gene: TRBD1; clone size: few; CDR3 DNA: TGCGCCAGCAGCTTGTTCGGGCTCGGGACAGGTGACTACGAGCAGTACTTC; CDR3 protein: CASSLFGLGTGDYEQYF
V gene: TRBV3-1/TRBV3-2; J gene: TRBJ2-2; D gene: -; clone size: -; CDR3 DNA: TGTGCCAGCAGCCCCACTACTAGAATATCGACCGGGGAGCTGTTTTTT; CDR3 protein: CASSPTTRISTGELFF
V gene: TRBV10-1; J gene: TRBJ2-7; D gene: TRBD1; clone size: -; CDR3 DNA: TGCGCCAGCCCCCCGCCGGGGGACAGGCGCTACGAGCAGTACTTC; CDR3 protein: CASPPPGDRRYEQYF
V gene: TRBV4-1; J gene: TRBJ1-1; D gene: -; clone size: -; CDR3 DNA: TGCGCCAGCAGCCAGGCGACCCCGGCGACTGAAGCTTTCTTT; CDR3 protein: CASSQATPATEAFF
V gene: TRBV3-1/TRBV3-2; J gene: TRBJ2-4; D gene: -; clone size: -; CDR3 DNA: TGTGCCAGCAGCCAAGGAAATCGAGGGGGACGTAACATTCAGTACTTC; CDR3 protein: CASSQGNRGGRNIQYF
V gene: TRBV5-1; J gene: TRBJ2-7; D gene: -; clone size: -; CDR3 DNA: TGCGCCAGCAGCCGCGAGGGCGGCGGCTTGTACGAGCAGTACTTC; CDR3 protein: CASSREGGGLYEQYF
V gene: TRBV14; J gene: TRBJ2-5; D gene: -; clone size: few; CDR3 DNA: TGTGCCAGCAGCCCAGTAACAGGGACTGGTAAAGAGACCCAGTACTTC; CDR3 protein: CASSPVTGTGKETQYF